These 16 T cell receptor beta chains came from one sample sequenced in a study of monozygotic twins with inflammatory bowel disease. TCRdb re-called the 5' RACE reads and shows each CDR3 protein once, DNA omitted. With fewer than 550,000 distinct CDR3 sequences in the sample, the ten largest clones hold 2% to 3%. Specimen: blood. The receptor source for this set is a human donor with ulcerative colitis or Crohn's disease, or a healthy co-twin of an affected twin (not recorded which).

The chain joins TRBV7-2 to TRBJ2-2; TCRdb picks TRBD2, but there is no DNA to check that call. Per germline, CDR1 SGHTA and CDR2 FQGNSA. The CDR3 extends over 15 amino acids. Here the CDR3 reads CASSAGLINTGELFF. The whole variable domain, filled in from reference TRBV7-2 and TRBJ2-2, reads GAGVSQSPSNKVTEKGKDVELRCDPISGHTALYWYRQSLGQGLEFLIYFQGNSAPDKSGLPSDRFSAERTGGSVSTLTIQRTQQEDSAVYLCASSAGLINTGELFFGEGSRLTVL.

The V call is TRBV20-1, the J call TRBJ1-1; there is no DNA to check the TCRdb D call of TRBD1. This CDR3 is built from 14 residues. Germline CDR1 is DFQATT and CDR2 is SNEGSKA (reference sequence). The chain's CDR3 is CSAFRLGGVPEAFF.

This chain uses TRBV18 with TRBJ2-4. In germline, CDR1 is KGHSH, CDR2 LQKENI. CDR3 length equals 13 residues. This chain's CDR3 is CASSPTGGSIQYF.

CDR3 protein: CSASPTSGAIEQFF. V and J are TRBV20-1 and TRBJ2-1; TCRdb reports TRBD2, a call that lacks DNA to check it against. Germline V lookup: CDR1 DFQATT, CDR2 SNEGSKA (reference sequence). The CDR3 length is 14 residues.

The chain combines TRBV6-2 or TRBV6-3 with TRBJ2-2; the D gene TCRdb calls, TRBD2, cannot be checked with no DNA. Germline loops: CDR1 MNHEY, CDR2 SVGEGT. The CDR3 is made up of 17 amino acids. CDR3 sequence: CASSPRGLAGISGELFF.

The chain links TRBV29-1 to TRBJ2-1; without DNA, the TCRdb call of TRBD2 cannot be checked. CDR1 and CDR2 from the germline V gene are SQVTM and ANQGSEA. This CDR3 is 15 amino acids long. The CDR3 sequence is CSVEDLMGLPNKQFF.

This chain links TRBV6-4 with TRBJ1-2; no DNA is available, so the TRBD1 call from TCRdb remains unchecked. The V gene's germline CDR1 is MRHNA and CDR2 SNTAGT. The CDR3 has 16 amino acids. Here the CDR3 reads CASSDSISGNNYGYTF.

This chain connects TRBV3-1 to TRBJ1-2. This CDR3 region has 11 residues. Germline V gene sequence: CDR1 LGHDT, CDR2 YNNKEL (reference sequence). This chain's CDR3 is CASSGERGYTF. The full variable domain, its missing parts supplied by reference TRBV3-1 and TRBJ1-2, is DTAVSQTPKYLVTQMGNDKSIKCEQNLGHDTMYWYKQDSKKFLKIMFSYNNKELIINETVPNRFSPKSPDKAHLNLHINSLELGDSAVYFCASSGERGYTFGSGTRLTVV.

This chain connects TRBV7-8 to TRBJ2-1; TCRdb indicates TRBD2, and absent DNA this call remains unverified. Per the germline V gene, CDR1 is SGHVS and CDR2 is FQNEAQ. The CDR3 extends over 16 amino acids. This CDR3 reads CASSLVPASTHNEQFF. The whole variable domain, filled in from reference TRBV7-8 and TRBJ2-1, reads GAGVSQSPRYKVAKRGQDVALRCDPISGHVSLFWYQQALGQGPEFLTYFQNEAQLDKSGLPSDRFFAERPEGSVSTLKIQRTQQEDSAVYLCASSLVPASTHNEQFFGPGTRLTVL.

The CDR3 loop reads CASSYELADTDTQYF. V is TRBV6-5 and J is TRBJ2-3; the TCRdb call, TRBD2, lacks DNA for checking. The CDR3 runs to 15 residues. Per the germline V gene, CDR1 is MNHEY and CDR2 is SVGAGI.

The V gene is TRBV10-3, the J gene TRBJ2-3; the D call from TCRdb, TRBD2, cannot be confirmed without DNA. This CDR3 region has 15 residues. CDR1 is ENHRY and CDR2 is SYGVKD in the germline V gene. The CDR3: CAISAASGSADTQYF.

V is TRBV7-9 and J is TRBJ2-1; TCRdb designates TRBD1, a call that cannot be tested without DNA. CDR1 and CDR2 from the germline V gene are SEHNR and FQNEAQ (reference sequence). This CDR3 region has 17 residues. CDR3 in amino acids: CASSPGGRGEYHNEQFF.

The gene calls are TRBV27 and TRBJ2-7; TCRdb lists TRBD2, though no DNA is available to test this call. The CDR3 is 19 amino acids. Germline V gene lookup returns CDR1 MNHEY and CDR2 SMNVEV (reference sequence). The CDR3 spells CASSLYSLRRDGDSYEQYF.

The chain joins TRBV4-2 to TRBJ2-7; TCRdb picks TRBD1, but there is no DNA to check that call. The CDR3 has 16 amino acids. Germline loops: CDR1 LGHNA, CDR2 YNFKEQ. CDR3 amino acids: CASSQDPRTGLSEQYF.

V usage is TRBV12-3 or TRBV12-4 and J usage is TRBJ1-2. The CDR3 spans 18 residues. CDR3 region: CASSPQVRDTPSDYGYTF.

The rearrangement joins TRBV6-6 to TRBJ1-6. Germline V gene data show CDR1 as MNHNY and CDR2 as SVGAGI (reference sequence). The CDR3 consists of 14 residues. Here the CDR3 reads CASSPGTPDSPLHF.